The present entry profiles one T cell receptor (beta chain) with its context. This clonotype was seen a few times. Its antigen is still unknown. No base qualities exist here, and no much larger clone lies one base off it. Sequenced on an Illumina NovaSeq 6000. TCRalpha and TCRbeta cDNA libraries were built by 5'RACE with constant-segment primers, adding sample barcodes and unique molecular identifiers. RNA was extracted from every sample with Trizol reagent. Libraries were amplified in two PCR steps, with a second sample barcode and Illumina TruSeq adapters added in the second step. Sequencing of the libraries was done on an Illumina NovaSeq, producing 2 x 150 bp paired-end reads. In the original analysis: Reads were demultiplexed and collapsed into UMI-guided consensus sequences with migec v1.2.7. Using mixcr v2.1.11, UMI consensuses were aligned to TRA and TRB V and J templates and then assembled into clonotypes. A clonotype was counted as expanded or contracted only when both edgeR and NoisET called the clonotype significant, with the noise models trained on biological replicates. For edgeR calls, the thresholds were a false discovery rate-adjusted p below 0.01 and a log2 fold-change of 1. As an exploratory analysis of dynamics, PCA with hierarchical clustering was applied to max-normalized trajectories of the 1000 most abundant clonotypes. Separately sequenced CD4+ and CD8+ repertoires were used to assign a CD4 or CD8 phenotype to each responding clone. TCRdb reprocessing: public reads trimmed at Q25 with fastp, clones called with MiXCR, in-frame beta chains kept. Each entry is one CDR3 protein sequence, shown with its most common DNA and genes. V and J calls and clone size were set by TCRdb, not the authors. Recorded for this sample are 250,000 to 300,000 distinct CDR3 sequences; roughly 15% of them occurred a single time. Roughly 23% of the sample is held by the ten biggest clonotypes.

Unmatched junction bases come to 4, with V trimmed by 0 bases and J by 6 bases. Measured from the cysteine to the phenylalanine, the CDR3 is 16 residues long. Solely the CDR3 DNA is kept, with 48 bases framed from the first base. Reading the germline V gene gives CDR1 MGHDK and CDR2 SYGVNS. The data were obtained in a study of T-cell memory formation after mild COVID-19 (dated by TCRdb to the early 2020s). General notes on the study: TCR sequence clusters from the two donors were largely donor specific. T-cell clones expanding and contracting after mild COVID-19 in two donors were tracked by longitudinal TCRalpha and TCRbeta repertoire sequencing. Two young, previously healthy adult volunteers made up the cohort, one male and one female.

Study-wide conclusions, independent of this receptor: Some responding clones were detected in pre-infection memory, suggesting pre-existing cross-reactive memory T cells joined the SARS-CoV-2 response. The study covered only two mild cases, and larger cohorts including severe cases with pre-infection samples were considered necessary. Whether the second-wave clones peaking on day 37 were SARS-CoV-2 specific was not confirmed. Contracting CD4+ clones were found mainly in CM and EM memory subsets, while CD8+ clones were enriched in EMRA. Clones that contracted from day 15 to 85 showed balanced CD4/CD8 phenotypes, whereas a second wave of clones that expanded from day 15 to 37 leaned towards CD4+.

Ficoll-Paque density gradient centrifugation was the method used to isolate PBMCs. The TCR was taken from a man between 18 and 29 years old who had mild COVID-19 (a few samples of this study predate the infection). The sample titles of this study are shuffled in the database, so cell type and time point are left out; the donor was told from shared clones. This sequence uses TRBV25-1 and TRBJ2-2; 10 nucleotides in the junction match TRBD1. The sample comprised PBMCs or a T cell subset sorted from them (not recorded which). The CDR3 in this case is CASSEYAGTGAGELFF. The DNA reads TGTGCCAGCAGTGAATATGCGGGGACAGGGGCCGGGGAGCTGTTTTTT.